This record concerns one TCR beta chain sequence. Its antigen is undetermined. The CDR3 is 15 residues long. The germline V and J ends were trimmed by 0 bases and 4 bases, with 12 bases remaining between them. Germline loops: CDR1 SGHVS, CDR2 FQNEAQ. Treatment in this sample: 15 to 20 received Ad26.COV2.S at low or high dose, single or two shots; 5 received placebo; per-sample allocation not given. Samples were taken on day 63 after the first vaccine or placebo injection. The data originate from a study of Ad26.COV2.S vaccination and SARS-CoV-2 variants. Looking at the study overall: This donor came from the COV1001 trial of Ad26.COV2.S. Ad26.COV2.S shots went into the muscle once or twice, 56 days apart. Study results and limitations: Analytic work on TCR breadth and depth might have understated the full extent of total T cell responses. Substantial response breadth was reportedly seen for spike-specific CD8+ and CD4+ T cells after vaccination.

Only in-frame clones appear in the TCRdb table, and some are missing; sequencing was by immunoSEQ multiplex PCR. The repertoire consists of over 400,000 clones, with roughly 87% occurring once and the leading ten covering over 2%. This receptor was identified in a person between 18 and 65 years old who received the Ad26.COV2.S COVID-19 vaccine or a placebo. The sequenced sample was peripheral blood, obtained in a trial of Ad26.COV2.S vaccine versus placebo. This chain uses TRBV7-8 with TRBJ1-2; the D is unclear. The CDR3 coding sequence is TGTGCCAGCAGCTTAGCGGCTGGGCCGGGCTATGGCTACACCTTC. Amino acid sequence: CASSLAAGPGYGYTF.